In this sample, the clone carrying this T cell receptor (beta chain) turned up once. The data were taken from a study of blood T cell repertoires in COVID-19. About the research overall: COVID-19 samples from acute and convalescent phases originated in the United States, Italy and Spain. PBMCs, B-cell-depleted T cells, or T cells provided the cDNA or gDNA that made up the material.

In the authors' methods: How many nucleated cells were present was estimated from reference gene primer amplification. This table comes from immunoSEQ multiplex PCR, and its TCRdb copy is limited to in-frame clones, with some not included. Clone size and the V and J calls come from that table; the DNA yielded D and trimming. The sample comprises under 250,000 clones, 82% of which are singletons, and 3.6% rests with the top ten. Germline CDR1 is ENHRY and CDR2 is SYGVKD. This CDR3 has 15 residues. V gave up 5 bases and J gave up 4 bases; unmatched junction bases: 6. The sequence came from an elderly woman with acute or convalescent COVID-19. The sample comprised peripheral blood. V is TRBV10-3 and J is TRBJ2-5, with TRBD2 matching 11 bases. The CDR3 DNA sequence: TGTGCCATCAGTCAAGGAGGGACTAGCGGAGAGACCCAGTACTTC. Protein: CAISQGGTSGETQYF.